This entry lists 4 T cell receptor beta chains sequenced from one sample in a study of blood T cell repertoires in COVID-19. TCRdb's copy holds only in-frame clones and misses some; the assay was immunoSEQ multiplex PCR. The table records approximately 46,000 clones, roughly 86% of them present only once. The sample was peripheral blood. These TCRs come from a man aged 55 to 69 with active or convalescent COVID-19.

The gene calls are TRBV6-1 and TRBJ1-6; a weak D match, TRBD1 (5 bases). Germline CDR1 and CDR2: MNHNS and SASEGT. The CDR3 has 13 residues. Between the trimmed V and J ends, which lost 0 bases and 12 bases, there was a span of 9 bases. The CDR3, as DNA: TGTGCCAGCAGTGAAGCCGGGACTTTACCCCTCCACTTT. Residues: CASSEAGTLPLHF.

The V call is TRBV5-1, the J call TRBJ1-4; 8 bases fit TRBD1. The CDR3 spans 15 residues. Looked up from germline, CDR1 is SGHRS and CDR2 is YFSETQ. J lost 6 bases, V lost 0 bases, and 4 bases had no gene match. The CDR3 protein is CASSLVAGGYEKLFF. CDR3 sequence (DNA): TGCGCCAGCAGCTTGGTGGCAGGGGGCTATGAAAAACTGTTTTTT.

This chain links TRBV19 with TRBJ1-5; D is possibly TRBD1 (6 bases). CDR3 length equals 15 residues. Trimming removed 6 bases from V and 0 bases from J, with 12 bases in between. Looked up from germline, CDR1 is LNHDA and CDR2 is SQIVND (reference sequence). As DNA, the CDR3 is TGTGCCAGTAGCATGAACAGGGATAGCAATCAGCCCCAGCATTTT. It is translated as CASSMNRDSNQPQHF.

The chain employs TRBV20-1 and TRBJ1-6; tentatively, D is TRBD1 (6 bases). Germline V CDR1 and CDR2: DFQATT, SNEGSKA (reference sequence). V dropped 3 bases and J dropped 3 bases, with 18 bases sitting between them. The CDR3 covers 17 residues. CDR3 amino acids: CSASGGGHLRYNSPLHF. CDR3 DNA sequence: TGCAGTGCTAGTGGGGGGGGCCACCTTCGCTATAATTCACCCCTCCACTTT.